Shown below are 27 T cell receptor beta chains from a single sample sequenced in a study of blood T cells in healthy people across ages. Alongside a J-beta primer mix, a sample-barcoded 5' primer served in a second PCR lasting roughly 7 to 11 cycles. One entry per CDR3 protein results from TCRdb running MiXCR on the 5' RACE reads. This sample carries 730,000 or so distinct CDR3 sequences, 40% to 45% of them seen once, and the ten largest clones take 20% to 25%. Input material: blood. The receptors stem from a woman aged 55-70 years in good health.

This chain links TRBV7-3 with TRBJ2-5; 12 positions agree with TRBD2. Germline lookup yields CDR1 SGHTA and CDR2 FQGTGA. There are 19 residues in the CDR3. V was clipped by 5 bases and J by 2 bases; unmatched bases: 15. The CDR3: CASSPFRTSGVIDQETQYF. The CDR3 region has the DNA TGTGCCAGCAGCCCCTTCCGGACTAGCGGGGTAATCGATCAAGAGACCCAGTACTTC.

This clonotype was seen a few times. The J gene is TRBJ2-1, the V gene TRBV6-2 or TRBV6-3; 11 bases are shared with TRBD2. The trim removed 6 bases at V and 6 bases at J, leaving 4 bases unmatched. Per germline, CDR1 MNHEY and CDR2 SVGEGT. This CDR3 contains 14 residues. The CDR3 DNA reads TGTGCCAGCAGCGGGACTAGCGGATTCAATGAGCAGTTCTTC. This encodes CASSGTSGFNEQFF.

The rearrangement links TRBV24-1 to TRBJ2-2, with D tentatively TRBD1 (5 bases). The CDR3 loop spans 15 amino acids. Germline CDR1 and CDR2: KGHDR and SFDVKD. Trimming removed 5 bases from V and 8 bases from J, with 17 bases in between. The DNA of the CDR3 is TGTGCCACCAGTGTCGTGACAGTCCCAGGTGGGGAGCTGTTTTTT. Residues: CATSVVTVPGGELFF.

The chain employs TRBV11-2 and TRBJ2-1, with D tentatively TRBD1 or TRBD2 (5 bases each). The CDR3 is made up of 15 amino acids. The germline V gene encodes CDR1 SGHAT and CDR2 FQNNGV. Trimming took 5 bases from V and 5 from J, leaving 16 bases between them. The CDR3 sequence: CASSPRHGTNNEQFF. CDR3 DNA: TGTGCCAGCAGCCCGCGGCACGGGACCAACAATGAGCAGTTCTTC.

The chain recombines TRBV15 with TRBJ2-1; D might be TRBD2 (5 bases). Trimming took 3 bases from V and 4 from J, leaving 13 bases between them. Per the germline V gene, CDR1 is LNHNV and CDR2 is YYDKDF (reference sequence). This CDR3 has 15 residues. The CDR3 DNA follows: TGTGCCACCAGCAGTCCCGGACGGGATTACAATGAGCAGTTCTTC. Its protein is CATSSPGRDYNEQFF.

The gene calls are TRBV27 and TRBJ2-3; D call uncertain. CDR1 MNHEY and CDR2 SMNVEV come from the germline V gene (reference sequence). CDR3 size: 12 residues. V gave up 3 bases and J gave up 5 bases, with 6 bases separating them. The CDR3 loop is CASSFDGDTQYF. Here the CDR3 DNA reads TGTGCCAGCAGTTTCGACGGAGATACGCAGTATTTT.

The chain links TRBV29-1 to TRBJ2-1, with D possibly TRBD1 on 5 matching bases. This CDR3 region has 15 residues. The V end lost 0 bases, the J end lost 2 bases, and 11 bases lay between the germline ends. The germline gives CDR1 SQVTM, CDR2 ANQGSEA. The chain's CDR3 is CSVEEGQGTYNEQFF. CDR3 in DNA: TGCAGCGTTGAAGAGGGGCAGGGAACCTACAATGAGCAGTTCTTC.

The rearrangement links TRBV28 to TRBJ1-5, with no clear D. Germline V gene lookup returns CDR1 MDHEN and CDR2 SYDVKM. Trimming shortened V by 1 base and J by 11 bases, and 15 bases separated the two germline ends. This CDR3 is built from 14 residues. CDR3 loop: CASSLSAVLAAQHF. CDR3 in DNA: TGTGCCAGCAGTTTATCGGCCGTCCTAGCGGCCCAGCATTTT.

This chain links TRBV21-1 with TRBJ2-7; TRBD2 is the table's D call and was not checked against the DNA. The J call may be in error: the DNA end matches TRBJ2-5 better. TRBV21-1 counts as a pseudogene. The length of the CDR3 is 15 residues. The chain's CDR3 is CASSLWTSGGETQYF. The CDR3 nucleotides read TGTGCCAGCAGCCTTTGGACTAGCGGGGGAGAGACCCAGTACTTC.

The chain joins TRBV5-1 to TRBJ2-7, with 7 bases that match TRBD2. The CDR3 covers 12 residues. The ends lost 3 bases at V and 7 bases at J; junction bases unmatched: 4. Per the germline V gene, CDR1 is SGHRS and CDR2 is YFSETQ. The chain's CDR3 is CASSWVSGEQYF. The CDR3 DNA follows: TGCGCCAGCAGCTGGGTTAGCGGGGAGCAGTACTTC.

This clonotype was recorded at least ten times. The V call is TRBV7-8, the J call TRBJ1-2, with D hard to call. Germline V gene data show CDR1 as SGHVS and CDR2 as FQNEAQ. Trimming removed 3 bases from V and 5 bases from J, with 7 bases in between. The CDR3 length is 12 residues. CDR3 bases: TGTGCCAGCAGCTTCCGGGGTTATGGCTACACCTTC. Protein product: CASSFRGYGYTF.

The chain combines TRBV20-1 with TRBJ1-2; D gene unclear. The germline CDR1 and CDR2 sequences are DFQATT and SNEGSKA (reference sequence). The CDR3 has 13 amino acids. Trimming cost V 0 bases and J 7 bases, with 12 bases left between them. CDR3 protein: CSARDNLPGGYTF. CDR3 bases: TGCAGTGCTAGAGATAATCTACCGGGTGGCTACACCTTC.

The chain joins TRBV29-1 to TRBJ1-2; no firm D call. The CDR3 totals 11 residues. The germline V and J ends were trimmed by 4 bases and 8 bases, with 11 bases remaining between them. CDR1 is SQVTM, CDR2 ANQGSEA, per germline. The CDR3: CSVADAVGYTF. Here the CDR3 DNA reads TGCAGCGTTGCCGACGCCGTGGGCTACACCTTC.

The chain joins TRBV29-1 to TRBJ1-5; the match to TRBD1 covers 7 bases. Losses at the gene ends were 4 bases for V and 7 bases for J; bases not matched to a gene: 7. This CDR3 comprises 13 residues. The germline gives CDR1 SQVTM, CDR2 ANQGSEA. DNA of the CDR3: TGCAGCGTTGCAGCCCCAGGGGGACAGCCCCAGCATTTT. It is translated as CSVAAPGGQPQHF.

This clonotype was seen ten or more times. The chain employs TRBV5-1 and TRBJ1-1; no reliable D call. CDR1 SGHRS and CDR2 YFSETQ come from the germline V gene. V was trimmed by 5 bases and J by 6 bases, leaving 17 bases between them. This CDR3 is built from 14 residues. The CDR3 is CASSLSPEVAEAFF. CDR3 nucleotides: TGCGCCAGCAGTTTATCCCCCGAAGTTGCTGAAGCTTTCTTT. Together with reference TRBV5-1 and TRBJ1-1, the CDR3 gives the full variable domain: KAGVTQTPRYLIKTRGQQVTLSCSPISGHRSVSWYQQTPGQGLQFLFEYFSETQRNKGNFPGRFSGRQFSNSRSEMNVSTLELGDSALYLCASSLSPEVAEAFFGQGTRLTVV.

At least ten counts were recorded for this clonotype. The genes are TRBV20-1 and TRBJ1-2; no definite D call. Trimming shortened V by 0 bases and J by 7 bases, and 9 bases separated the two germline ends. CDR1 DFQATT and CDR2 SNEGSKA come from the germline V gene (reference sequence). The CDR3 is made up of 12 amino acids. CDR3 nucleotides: TGCAGTGCTAGAGAAACACCGGCTGGCTACACCTTC. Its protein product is CSARETPAGYTF.

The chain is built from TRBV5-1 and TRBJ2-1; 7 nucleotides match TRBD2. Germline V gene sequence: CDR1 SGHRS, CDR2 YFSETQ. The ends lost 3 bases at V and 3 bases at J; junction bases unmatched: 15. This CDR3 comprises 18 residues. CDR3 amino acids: CASSSFFRSGDLYNEQFF. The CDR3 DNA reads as TGCGCCAGCAGCTCCTTCTTTAGAAGCGGGGATCTCTACAATGAGCAGTTCTTC.

CDR3 region: CASSPGQGKSWNTEAFF. DNA of the CDR3: TGCGCCAGCAGCCCTGGACAGGGTAAATCGTGGAACACTGAAGCTTTCTTT. This chain links TRBV4-3 with TRBJ1-1; the match to TRBD1 covers 8 bases. J gave up 1 base and V 4 bases, and 11 bases lay outside the gene matches. Per the germline V gene, CDR1 is LGHNA and CDR2 is YSLEER. The CDR3 sequence is 17 residues long.

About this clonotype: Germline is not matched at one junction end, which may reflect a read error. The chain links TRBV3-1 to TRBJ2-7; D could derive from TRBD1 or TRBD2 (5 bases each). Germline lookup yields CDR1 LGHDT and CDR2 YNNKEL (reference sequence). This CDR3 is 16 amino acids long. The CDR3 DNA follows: TGTGCCAGCAGCCAAGTAACCGGGACCGGACACAATGAGCGGTACTTC. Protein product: CASSQVTGTGHNERYF.

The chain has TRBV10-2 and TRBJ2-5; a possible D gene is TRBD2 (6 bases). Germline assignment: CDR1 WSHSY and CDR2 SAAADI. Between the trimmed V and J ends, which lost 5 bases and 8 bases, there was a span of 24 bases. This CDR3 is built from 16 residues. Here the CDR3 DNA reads TGCGCCAGCAGTTACGCCGGGACGGGGGATTCGGAAACCCAGTACTTC. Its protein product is CASSYAGTGDSETQYF.

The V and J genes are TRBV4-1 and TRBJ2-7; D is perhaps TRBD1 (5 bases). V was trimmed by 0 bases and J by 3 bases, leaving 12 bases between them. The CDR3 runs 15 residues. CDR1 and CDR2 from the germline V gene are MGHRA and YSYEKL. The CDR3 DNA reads TGCGCCAGCAGCCAAGATAAGACAGTCTTCTACGAGCAGTACTTC. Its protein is CASSQDKTVFYEQYF.

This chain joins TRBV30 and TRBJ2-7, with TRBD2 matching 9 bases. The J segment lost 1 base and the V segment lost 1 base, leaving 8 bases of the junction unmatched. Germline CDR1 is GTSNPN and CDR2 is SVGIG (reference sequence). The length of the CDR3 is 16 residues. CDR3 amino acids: CAWSGLAGRTSYEQYF. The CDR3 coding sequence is TGTGCCTGGAGTGGCCTAGCGGGGCGCACGTCCTACGAGCAGTACTTC. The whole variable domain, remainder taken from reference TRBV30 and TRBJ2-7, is SQTIHQWPATLVQPVGSPLSLECTVEGTSNPNLYWYRQAAGRGLQLLFYSVGIGQISSEVPQNLSASRPQDRQFILSSKKLLLSDSGFYLCAWSGLAGRTSYEQYFGPGTRLTVT.

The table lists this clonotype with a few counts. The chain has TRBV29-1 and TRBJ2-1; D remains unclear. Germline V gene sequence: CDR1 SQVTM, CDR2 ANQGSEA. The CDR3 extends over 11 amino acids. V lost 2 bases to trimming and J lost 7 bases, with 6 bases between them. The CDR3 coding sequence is TGCAGCGTTGAAAGTGGGAATGAGCAGTTCTTC. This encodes CSVESGNEQFF.

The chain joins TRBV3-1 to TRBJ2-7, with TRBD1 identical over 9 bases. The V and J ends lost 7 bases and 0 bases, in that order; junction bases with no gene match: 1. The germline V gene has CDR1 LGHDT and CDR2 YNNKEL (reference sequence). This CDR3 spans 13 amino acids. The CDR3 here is CASKDRGSYEQYF. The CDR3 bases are TGTGCCAGCAAGGACAGGGGCTCCTACGAGCAGTACTTC.

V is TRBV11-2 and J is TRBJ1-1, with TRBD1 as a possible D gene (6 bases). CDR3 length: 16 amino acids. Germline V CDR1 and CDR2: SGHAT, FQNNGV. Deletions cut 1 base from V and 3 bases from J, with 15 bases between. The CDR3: CASSLGPQGTHTEAFF. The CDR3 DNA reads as TGTGCCAGCAGCTTAGGCCCACAGGGTACCCACACTGAAGCTTTCTTT.

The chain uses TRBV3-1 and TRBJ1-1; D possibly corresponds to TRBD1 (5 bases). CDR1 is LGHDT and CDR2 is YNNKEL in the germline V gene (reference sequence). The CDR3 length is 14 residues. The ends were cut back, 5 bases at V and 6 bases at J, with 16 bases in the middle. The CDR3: CASSRVGDGAEAFF. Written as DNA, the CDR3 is TGTGCCAGCAGCAGGGTCGGGGACGGGGCTGAAGCTTTCTTT.

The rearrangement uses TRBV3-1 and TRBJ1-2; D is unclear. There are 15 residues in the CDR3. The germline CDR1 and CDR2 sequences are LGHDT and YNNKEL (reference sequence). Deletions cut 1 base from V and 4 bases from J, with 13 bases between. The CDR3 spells CASSQGRWSGYGYTF. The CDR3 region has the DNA TGTGCCAGCAGCCAAGGGAGGTGGAGTGGCTATGGCTACACCTTC.